This TCR beta chain appears in the sequencing data of a study of CD8+ T cells in alopecia areata. V shed 2 bases and J shed 3 bases, with 13 bases lying between them. This CDR3 is built from 15 residues. Germline-derived CDR1 and CDR2 are WSHSY and SAAADI. Treatment here: oral pan-JAK inhibitor, 5-10 mg twice daily. Sequencing used cDNA as its template, made by extracting RNA and reverse transcribing it. The protocol was immunoSEQ multiplex PCR, while the TCRdb copy is restricted to in-frame clones and leaves out a portion. The sample records 250,000 to 350,000 clones, 60% being singletons. The input for sequencing was CD4+ T cells sorted from blood, taken at week 52, from a patient treated with tofacitinib. The V call is TRBV10-2, the J call TRBJ1-2; a possible D gene is TRBD1 (5 bases). The sequence came from a human donor with alopecia areata. The CDR3 DNA sequence: TGCGCCAGCAGTGAGATGTCGGGGGATGACTATGGCTACACCTTC. This sequence encodes CASSEMSGDDYGYTF.